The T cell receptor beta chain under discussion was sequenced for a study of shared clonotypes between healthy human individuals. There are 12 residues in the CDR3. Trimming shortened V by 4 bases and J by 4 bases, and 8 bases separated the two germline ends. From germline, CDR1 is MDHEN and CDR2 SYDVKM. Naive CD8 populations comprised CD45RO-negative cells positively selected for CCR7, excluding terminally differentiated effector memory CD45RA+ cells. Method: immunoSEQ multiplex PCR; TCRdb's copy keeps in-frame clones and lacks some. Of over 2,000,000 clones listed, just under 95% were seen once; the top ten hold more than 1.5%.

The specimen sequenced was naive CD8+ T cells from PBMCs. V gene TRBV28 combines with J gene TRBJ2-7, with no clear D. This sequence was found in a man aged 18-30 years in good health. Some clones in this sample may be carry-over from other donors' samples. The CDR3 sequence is CASSSVIYEQYF. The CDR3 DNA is TGTGCCAGCAGTTCAGTCATATACGAGCAGTACTTC.